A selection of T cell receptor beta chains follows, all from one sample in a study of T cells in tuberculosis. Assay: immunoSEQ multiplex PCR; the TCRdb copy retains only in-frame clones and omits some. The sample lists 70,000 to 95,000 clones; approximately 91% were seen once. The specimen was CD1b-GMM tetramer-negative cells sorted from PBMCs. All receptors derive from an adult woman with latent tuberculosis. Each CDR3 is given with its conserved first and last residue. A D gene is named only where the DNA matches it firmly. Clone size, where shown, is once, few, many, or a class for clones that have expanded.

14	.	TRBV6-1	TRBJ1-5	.	TGTGCCAGCAGTTCGGCAGTCGGGGGTCAGCCCCAGCATTTT	CASSSAVGGQPQHF
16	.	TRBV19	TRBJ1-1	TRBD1	TGTGCCAGTAGTATTGCCTCGACAGGGGGTGGCACTGAAGCTTTCTTT	CASSIASTGGGTEAFF
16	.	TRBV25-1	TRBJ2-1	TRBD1	TGTGCCAGCAGTGAGCTCGGGGGACAGGTCTACAATGAGCAGTTCTTC	CASSELGGQVYNEQFF
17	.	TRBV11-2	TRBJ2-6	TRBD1	TGTGCCAGCAGCTCTTACGGGACAGTCTCTGGGGCCAACGTCCTGACTTTC	CASSSYGTVSGANVLTF
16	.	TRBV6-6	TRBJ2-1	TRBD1	TGTGCCAGCAGTGCCACGACAGGGGGAATTAGAAATGAGCAGTTCTTC	CASSATTGGIRNEQFF
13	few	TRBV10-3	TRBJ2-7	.	TGTGCCATCAGTGAGCATAACAGGTTCGAGCAGTACTTC	CAISEHNRFEQYF
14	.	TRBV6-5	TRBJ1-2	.	TGTGCCAGCAGTTACCTGGACATATCCTATGGCTACACCTTC	CASSYLDISYGYTF
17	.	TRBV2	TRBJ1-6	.	TGTGCCAGCAGCGCAAGGACAGCCAGCTCCTATAATTCACCCCTCCACTTT	CASSARTASSYNSPLHF
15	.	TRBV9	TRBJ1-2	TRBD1	TGTGCCAGCAGCGTAGGTTCAGGGGGAAGTTCCGGCTACACCTTC	CASSVGSGGSSGYTF
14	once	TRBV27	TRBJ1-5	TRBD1	TGTGCCAGCAGGCAACAGGGGGTTGTTCAGCCCCAGCATTTT	CASRQQGVVQPQHF
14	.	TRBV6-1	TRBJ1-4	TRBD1	TGTGCCAGCAGCGGGGACAGGTGGTATGAAAAACTGTTTTTT	CASSGDRWYEKLFF
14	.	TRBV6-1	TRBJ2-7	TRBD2	TGTGCCAGCAGTGAATTGGCGGGGGGATACGAGCAGTACTTC	CASSELAGGYEQYF
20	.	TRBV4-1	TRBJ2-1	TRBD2	TGCGCCAGCAGCCAAGATTTGAGTAGCGGGGGGGCCCTGGCGCTTAATGAGCAGTTCTTC	CASSQDLSSGGALALNEQFF
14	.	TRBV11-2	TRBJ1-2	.	TGTGCCAGCAGCTTAGATCACCGGGGGGATGGCTACACCTTC	CASSLDHRGDGYTF
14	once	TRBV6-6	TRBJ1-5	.	TGTGCCAGCAGTCGAGGCAGGGGTAATCAGCCCCAGCATTTT	CASSRGRGNQPQHF
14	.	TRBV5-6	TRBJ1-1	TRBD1	TGTGCCAGCAGCTTCGGGGCAGGGGGGACTGAAGCTTTCTTT	CASSFGAGGTEAFF
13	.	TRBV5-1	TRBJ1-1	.	TGCGCCAGCAGCTTGGCCGGGGACACTGAAGCTTTCTTT	CASSLAGDTEAFF
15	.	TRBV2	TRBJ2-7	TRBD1	TGTGCCAGCAGTGAGCAGCGGACAGGGTCCTACGAGCAGTACTTC	CASSEQRTGSYEQYF
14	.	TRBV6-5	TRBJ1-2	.	TGTGCCAGCAGTTACTCGTCAGAAAACTATGGCTACACCTTC	CASSYSSENYGYTF
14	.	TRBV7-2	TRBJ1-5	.	TGTGCCAGCAGCTCGGGACAATTTTATCAGCCCCAGCATTTT	CASSSGQFYQPQHF
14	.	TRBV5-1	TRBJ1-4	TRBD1	TGCGCCAGCAGCTCGGGGACAGGGATTGAAAAACTGTTTTTT	CASSSGTGIEKLFF
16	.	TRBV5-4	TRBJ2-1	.	TGTGCCAGCAGCTCACAGCCCCTCTCCTCCTACAATGAGCAGTTCTTC	CASSSQPLSSYNEQFF
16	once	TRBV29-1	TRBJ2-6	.	TGCAGCGTTGCCGGGGTTCTAGTCTCTGGGGCCAACGTCCTGACTTTC	CSVAGVLVSGANVLTF
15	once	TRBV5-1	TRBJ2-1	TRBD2	TGCGCCAGCAGCTTGCCGGGACTAGTAGGTAATGAGCAGTTCTTC	CASSLPGLVGNEQFF
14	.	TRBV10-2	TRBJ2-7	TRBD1	TGCGCCAGCAGTGAGTCAACGGACAGGGACGAGCAGTACTTC	CASSESTDRDEQYF
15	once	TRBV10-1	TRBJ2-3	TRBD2	TGCGCCAGCAGTGAGCTAGCGGGGGGCACAGATACGCAGTATTTT	CASSELAGGTDTQYF
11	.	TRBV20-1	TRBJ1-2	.	TGCGGGTCACCCCAGGGACACGGCTACACCTTC	CGSPQGHGYTF
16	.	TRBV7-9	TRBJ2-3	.	TGTGCCAGCAGCTTAGAGAGGGCCGTCAGCACAGATACGCAGTATTTT	CASSLERAVSTDTQYF
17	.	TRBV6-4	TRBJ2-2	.	TGTGCCAGCAGTGACTCGAAAGGGGCCGATTACACCGGGGAGCTGTTTTTT	CASSDSKGADYTGELFF
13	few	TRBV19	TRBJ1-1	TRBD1	TGTGCCAGTAGTCGGACAGGGCTCACTGAAGCTTTCTTT	CASSRTGLTEAFF
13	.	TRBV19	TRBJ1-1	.	TGTGCCAGTAGACTAGGGGGTTACAGTGAAGCTTTCTTT	CASRLGGYSEAFF
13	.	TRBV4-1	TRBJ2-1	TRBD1	TGCGCCAGCAGCTCCGACAGGGGCCGGGAGCAGTTCTTC	CASSSDRGREQFF